This is a list of T cell receptor beta chains from one sample in a study of T cells after yellow fever vaccination. MiXCR was run by TCRdb on the 5' RACE reads, yielding one entry per CDR3 protein. Of 500,000 to 650,000 distinct CDR3 sequences listed, around 16% were seen once; the top ten hold around 15%. This specimen consisted of PBMCs, obtained 5 to 6 days after the first yellow fever vaccination. The receptors here all came from a man in his late teens or twenties who received the YFV17D yellow fever vaccine. CDR3s include the opening cysteine and the closing phenylalanine or tryptophan. The order of the fields is D gene, V gene, clone size, J gene, CDR3 DNA, CDR3 protein. D genes are given only for firm matches. Size values are once, few and many counts, or a class for expanded clones, and some rows have none.

D: TRBD1; V: TRBV15; size: few; J: TRBJ2-7; DNA: TGTGCCACCAGCAGAGACCGACAGGGGGCTTACGCCTACGAGCAGTACTTC; CDR3: CATSRDRQGAYAYEQYF
D: .; V: TRBV5-1; size: few; J: TRBJ2-1; DNA: TGCGCCAGCAGCTTCGAAGGCCTCTACAATGAGCAGTTCTTC; CDR3: CASSFEGLYNEQFF
D: .; V: TRBV20-1; size: few; J: TRBJ2-6; DNA: TGCGTGGGAAGCTCTGGGGCCAACGTCCTGACTTTC; CDR3: CVGSSGANVLTF
D: TRBD2; V: TRBV20-1; size: .; J: TRBJ2-2; DNA: TGCAGTGCTAGCCCAAGCGCGGGGGACACCGGGGAGCTGTTTTTT; CDR3: CSASPSAGDTGELFF
D: .; V: TRBV20-1; size: .; J: TRBJ1-6; DNA: TGCAGTGCTAGACCCGGGGATTATAATTCACCCCTCCACTTT; CDR3: CSARPGDYNSPLHF
D: .; V: TRBV6-1; size: .; J: TRBJ1-2; DNA: TGTGCCAGCACCGATTCACAGGGAAGAGGCTACACCTTC; CDR3: CASTDSQGRGYTF
D: .; V: TRBV12-3/TRBV12-4; size: few; J: TRBJ2-7; DNA: TGTGCCAGCAGTTTAGATGGCGGCCGTCCCTACGAGCAGTACTTC; CDR3: CASSLDGGRPYEQYF
D: TRBD1; V: TRBV7-2; size: .; J: TRBJ2-6; DNA: TGTGCCAGTTCGAGGGGACAGGGGAACTCTGGGGCCAACGTCCTGACTTTC; CDR3: CASSRGQGNSGANVLTF
D: .; V: TRBV20-1; size: few; J: TRBJ2-5; DNA: TGCAGTGCTCAGAGTCGGGGGAGCACAGAGACCCAGTACTTC; CDR3: CSAQSRGSTETQYF
D: .; V: TRBV9; size: .; J: TRBJ2-2; DNA: TGTGCCAGCAGCGTAGTAACAGGCACCGGGGAGCTGTTTTTT; CDR3: CASSVVTGTGELFF
D: TRBD2; V: TRBV15; size: .; J: TRBJ2-3; DNA: TGTGCCACCAGCGGGGGACTAGCGGGGTCCACAGATACGCAGTATTTT; CDR3: CATSGGLAGSTDTQYF
D: .; V: TRBV12-5; size: few; J: TRBJ2-7; DNA: TGTGCTAGTGGTTGGGGGACACTTACCTACGAGCAGTACTTC; CDR3: CASGWGTLTYEQYF
D: TRBD1; V: TRBV7-2; size: .; J: TRBJ1-1; DNA: TGTGCCAGCACTCAGGACAGGGCGAACACTGAAGCTTTCTTT; CDR3: CASTQDRANTEAFF
D: .; V: TRBV30; size: .; J: TRBJ2-1; DNA: TGTGCCTGGAGGATGGGGACAGAGCAGTTCTTC; CDR3: CAWRMGTEQFF
D: .; V: TRBV12-3/TRBV12-4; size: many; J: TRBJ2-7; DNA: TGTGCCAGCAGTCCCCACTCGTCCGGGGCCTCCTACGAGCAGTACTTC; CDR3: CASSPHSSGASYEQYF
D: TRBD2; V: TRBV29-1; size: .; J: TRBJ2-3; DNA: TGCAGCGTTCCGGGGGGGCGGAAAGATACGCAGTATTTT; CDR3: CSVPGGRKDTQYF
D: TRBD1; V: TRBV5-6; size: .; J: TRBJ2-7; DNA: TGTGCCAGCAGCCGGACGGGACAGGGTTGGTACGAGCAGTACTTC; CDR3: CASSRTGQGWYEQYF
D: .; V: TRBV4-1; size: .; J: TRBJ2-1; DNA: TGCGCCAGCAGCCGGGCATGGGGCCATCTCTACAATGAGCAGTTCTTC; CDR3: CASSRAWGHLYNEQFF
D: .; V: TRBV9; size: few; J: TRBJ1-4; DNA: TGTGCCAGCAGCGTATCAGCTCAGGGAGAAAAACTGTTTTTT; CDR3: CASSVSAQGEKLFF
D: .; V: TRBV19; size: .; J: TRBJ2-1; DNA: TGTGCCAGTAGCCCTCTGGGGGAGACAGGCTACAATGAGCAGTTCTTC; CDR3: CASSPLGETGYNEQFF
D: TRBD2; V: TRBV7-2; size: .; J: TRBJ2-5; DNA: TGTGCCAGCAGCTTATTCGGGGGGGCCGGGGAGACCCAGTACTTC; CDR3: CASSLFGGAGETQYF
D: .; V: TRBV20-1; size: .; J: TRBJ2-5; DNA: TGCAGTGCCAGGGGACGGACTCAAGAGACCCAGTACTTC; CDR3: CSARGRTQETQYF
D: .; V: TRBV5-1; size: few; J: TRBJ2-7; DNA: TGCGCCAGCAGCTTGGGGACACTCCGGGGAGACGAGCAGTACTTC; CDR3: CASSLGTLRGDEQYF
D: TRBD1; V: TRBV20-1; size: few; J: TRBJ1-5; DNA: TGCAGTGCTCCCAGACAGGGCGGCAATCAGCCCCAGCATTTT; CDR3: CSAPRQGGNQPQHF
D: TRBD2; V: TRBV5-1; size: .; J: TRBJ2-1; DNA: TGCGCCAGCAGCGCCGCTAGCGGGACCTACAATGAGCAGTTCTTC; CDR3: CASSAASGTYNEQFF
D: .; V: TRBV20-1; size: once; J: TRBJ1-1; DNA: TGCAGTGCTCCCAGGAGTGGGAACACTGAAGCTTTCTTT; CDR3: CSAPRSGNTEAFF
D: .; V: TRBV12-3/TRBV12-4; size: .; J: TRBJ1-1; DNA: TGTGCCAGCAGTTTAGAGAGACCGCCGAAAGCTTTCTTT; CDR3: CASSLERPPKAFF
D: .; V: TRBV6-1; size: few; J: TRBJ2-1; DNA: TGTGCCAGCAGTGAATCCGGGAGTGTGTACAATGAGCAGTTCTTC; CDR3: CASSESGSVYNEQFF
D: .; V: TRBV28; size: .; J: TRBJ2-4; DNA: TGTGCCAGCAGTTGGGACCCCCGTGACATTCAGTACTTC; CDR3: CASSWDPRDIQYF
D: TRBD2; V: TRBV9; size: few; J: TRBJ2-5; DNA: TGTGCCAGCGCGGGGGGGGGGTACCAAGAGACCCAGTACTTC; CDR3: CASAGGGYQETQYF
D: .; V: TRBV6-1; size: .; J: TRBJ2-7; DNA: TGTGCCAGCAGTGAAGCAGGCTACGAGCAGTACTTC; CDR3: CASSEAGYEQYF
D: .; V: TRBV11-2; size: .; J: TRBJ2-7; DNA: TGTGCCAGCAGCTTCCCCAGGGGTTTCGAGCAGTACTTC; CDR3: CASSFPRGFEQYF
D: .; V: TRBV6-1; size: .; J: TRBJ2-5; DNA: TGTGCCAGCAGACTGGGCGGGGATCGAGAGACCCAGTACTTC; CDR3: CASRLGGDRETQYF
D: .; V: TRBV5-5; size: .; J: TRBJ2-2; DNA: TGTGCCAGCAGCTTGGTACAAAAGAACACCGGGGAGCTGTTTTTT; CDR3: CASSLVQKNTGELFF
D: TRBD1; V: TRBV12-3/TRBV12-4; size: few; J: TRBJ2-1; DNA: TGTGCCAGCAGCCCACCTCGACAGGGGCCTACGGCTAATGAGCAGTTCTTC; CDR3: CASSPPRQGPTANEQFF
D: TRBD1; V: TRBV20-1; size: few; J: TRBJ2-3; DNA: TGCAGTGCCCCCGGGACAGGGAGCGGGGCCGATACGCAGTATTTT; CDR3: CSAPGTGSGADTQYF
D: TRBD1; V: TRBV7-8; size: .; J: TRBJ2-3; DNA: TGTGCCAGCAGCTTAGGTCGGGGCAGGGGGCGAGATACGCAGTATTTT; CDR3: CASSLGRGRGRDTQYF
D: TRBD2; V: TRBV3-1; size: .; J: TRBJ2-2; DNA: TGTGCCAGCAGCCGAGGACTAGCGGGAATGGGCACCGGGGAGCTGTTTTTT; CDR3: CASSRGLAGMGTGELFF
D: TRBD1; V: TRBV4-1; size: few; J: TRBJ2-1; DNA: TGCGCCAGCAGCCAACCGCGCAGGGGGAAGCAGTTCTTC; CDR3: CASSQPRRGKQFF
D: .; V: TRBV19; size: .; J: TRBJ1-1; DNA: TGTGCCAGTAGGATACAGGTGAAGAACACTGAAGCTTTCTTT; CDR3: CASRIQVKNTEAFF
D: .; V: TRBV20-1; size: few; J: TRBJ1-4; DNA: TGCAGTGCCCTCATCCAGGAAAAACTGTTTTTT; CDR3: CSALIQEKLFF
D: TRBD1; V: TRBV7-9; size: few; J: TRBJ2-2; DNA: TGTGCCAGCAGCTTCTCCTCGACAGGGCGAAACACCGGGGAGCTGTTTTTT; CDR3: CASSFSSTGRNTGELFF
D: .; V: TRBV18; size: many; J: TRBJ2-5; DNA: TGTGCCAGCCAAGCATTGATTGGGACCCAGTACTTC; CDR3: CASQALIGTQYF
D: TRBD2; V: TRBV6-2/TRBV6-3; size: many; J: TRBJ2-3; DNA: TGTGCCAGCAGTCATAGCGGGGGGGCAGATACGCAGTATTTT; CDR3: CASSHSGGADTQYF
D: TRBD1; V: TRBV20-1; size: .; J: TRBJ2-7; DNA: TGCAGTGCGTCGACAGGGGGCCTCACTTACGAGCAGTACTTC; CDR3: CSASTGGLTYEQYF